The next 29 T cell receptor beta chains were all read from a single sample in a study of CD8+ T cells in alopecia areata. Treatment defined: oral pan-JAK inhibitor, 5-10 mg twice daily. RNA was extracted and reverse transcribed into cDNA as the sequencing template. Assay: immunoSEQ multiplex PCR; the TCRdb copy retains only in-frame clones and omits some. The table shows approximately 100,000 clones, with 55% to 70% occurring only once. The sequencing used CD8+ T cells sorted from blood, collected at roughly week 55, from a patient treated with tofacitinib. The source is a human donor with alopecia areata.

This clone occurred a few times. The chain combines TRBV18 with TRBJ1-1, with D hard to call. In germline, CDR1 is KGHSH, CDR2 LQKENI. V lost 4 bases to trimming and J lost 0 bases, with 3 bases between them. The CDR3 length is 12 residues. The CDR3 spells CASSRLNTEAFF. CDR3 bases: TGTGCCAGCTCACGACTGAACACTGAAGCTTTCTTT. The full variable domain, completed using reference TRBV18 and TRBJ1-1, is NAGVMQNPRHLVRRRGQEARLRCSPMKGHSHVYWYRQLPEEGLKFMVYLQKENIIDESGMPKERFSAEFPKEGPSILRIQQVVRGDSAAYFCASSRLNTEAFFGQGTRLTVV.

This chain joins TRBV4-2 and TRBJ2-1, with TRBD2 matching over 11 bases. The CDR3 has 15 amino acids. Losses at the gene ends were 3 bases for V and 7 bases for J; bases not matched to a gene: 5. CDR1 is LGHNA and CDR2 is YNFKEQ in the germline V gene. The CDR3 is CASSQVAGGPNEQFF. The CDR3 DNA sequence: TGTGCCAGCAGCCAGGTAGCGGGGGGGCCGAATGAGCAGTTCTTC.

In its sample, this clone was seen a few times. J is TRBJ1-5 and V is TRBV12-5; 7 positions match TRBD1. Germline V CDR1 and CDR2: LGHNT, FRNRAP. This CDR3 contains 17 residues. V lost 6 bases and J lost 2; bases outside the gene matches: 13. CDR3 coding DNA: TGTGCTAGTGGCTATGAGGCTAACAGGGGCCGCAATCAGCCCCAGCATTTT. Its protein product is CASGYEANRGRNQPQHF.

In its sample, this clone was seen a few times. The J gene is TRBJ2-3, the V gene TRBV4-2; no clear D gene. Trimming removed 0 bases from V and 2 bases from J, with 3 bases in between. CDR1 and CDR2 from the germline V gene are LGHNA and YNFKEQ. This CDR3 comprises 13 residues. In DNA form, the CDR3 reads TGTGCCAGCAGCCAAGACTACACAGATACGCAGTATTTT. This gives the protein CASSQDYTDTQYF.

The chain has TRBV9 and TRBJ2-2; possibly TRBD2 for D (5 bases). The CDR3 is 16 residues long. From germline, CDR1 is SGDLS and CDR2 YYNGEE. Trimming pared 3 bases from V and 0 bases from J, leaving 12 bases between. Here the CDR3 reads CASSDPGNSNTGELFF. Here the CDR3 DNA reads TGTGCCAGCAGCGACCCCGGGAATTCGAACACCGGGGAGCTGTTTTTT. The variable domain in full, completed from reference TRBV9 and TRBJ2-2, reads DSGVTQTPKHLITATGQRVTLRCSPRSGDLSVYWYQQSLDQGLQFLIQYYNGEERAKGNILERFSAQQFPDLHSELNLSSLELGDSALYFCASSDPGNSNTGELFFGEGSRLTVL.

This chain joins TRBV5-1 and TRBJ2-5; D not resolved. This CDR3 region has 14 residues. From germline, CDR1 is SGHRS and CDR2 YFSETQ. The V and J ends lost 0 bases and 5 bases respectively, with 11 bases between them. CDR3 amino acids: CASSLVQLMETQYF. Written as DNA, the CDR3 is TGCGCCAGCAGCTTGGTACAATTGATGGAGACCCAGTACTTC.

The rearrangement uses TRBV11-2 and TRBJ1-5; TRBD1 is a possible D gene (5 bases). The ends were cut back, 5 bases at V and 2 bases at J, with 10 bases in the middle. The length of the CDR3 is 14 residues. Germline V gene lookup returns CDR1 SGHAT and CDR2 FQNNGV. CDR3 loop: CASSAQGGNQPQHF. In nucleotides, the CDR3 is TGTGCCAGCAGCGCCCAGGGTGGCAATCAGCCCCAGCATTTT.

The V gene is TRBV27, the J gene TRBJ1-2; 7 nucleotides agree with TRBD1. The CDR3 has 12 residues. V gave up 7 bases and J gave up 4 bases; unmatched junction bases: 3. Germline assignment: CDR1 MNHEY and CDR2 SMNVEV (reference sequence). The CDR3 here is CASNTGVYGYTF. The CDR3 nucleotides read TGTGCCAGCAACACAGGGGTCTATGGCTACACCTTC.

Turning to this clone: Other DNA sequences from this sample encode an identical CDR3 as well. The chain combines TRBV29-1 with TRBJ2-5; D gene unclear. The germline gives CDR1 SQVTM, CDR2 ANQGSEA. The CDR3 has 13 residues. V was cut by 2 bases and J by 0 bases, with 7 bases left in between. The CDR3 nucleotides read TGCAGCGTTGAATACAGTAACCAAGAGACCCAGTACTTC. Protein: CSVEYSNQETQYF.

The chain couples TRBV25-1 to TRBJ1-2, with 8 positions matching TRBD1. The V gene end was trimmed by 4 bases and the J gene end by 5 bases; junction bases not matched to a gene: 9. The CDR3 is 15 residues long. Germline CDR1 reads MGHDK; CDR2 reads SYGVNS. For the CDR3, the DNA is TGTGCCAGCAGTGGCTTACTAGGACAGGGTTATGGCTACACCTTC. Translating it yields CASSGLLGQGYGYTF.

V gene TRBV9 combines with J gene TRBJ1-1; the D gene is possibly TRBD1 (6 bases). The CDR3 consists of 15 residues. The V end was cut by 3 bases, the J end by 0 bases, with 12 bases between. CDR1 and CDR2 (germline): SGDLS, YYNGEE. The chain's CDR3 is CASSATTGVNTEAFF. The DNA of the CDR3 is TGTGCCAGCAGCGCTACGACAGGAGTGAACACTGAAGCTTTCTTT.

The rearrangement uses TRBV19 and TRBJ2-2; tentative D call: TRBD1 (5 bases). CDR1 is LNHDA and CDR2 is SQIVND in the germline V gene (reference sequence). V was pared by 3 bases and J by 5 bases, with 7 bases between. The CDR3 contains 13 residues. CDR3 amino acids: CASSIQGTGELFF. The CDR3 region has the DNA TGTGCCAGTAGTATCCAGGGAACCGGGGAGCTGTTTTTT.

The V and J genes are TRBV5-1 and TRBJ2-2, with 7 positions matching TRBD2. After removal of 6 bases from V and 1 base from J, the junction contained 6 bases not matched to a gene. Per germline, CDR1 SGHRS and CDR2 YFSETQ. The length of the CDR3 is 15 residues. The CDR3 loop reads CASTVAGLNTGELFF. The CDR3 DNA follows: TGCGCCAGCACCGTAGCGGGCCTGAACACCGGGGAGCTGTTTTTT.

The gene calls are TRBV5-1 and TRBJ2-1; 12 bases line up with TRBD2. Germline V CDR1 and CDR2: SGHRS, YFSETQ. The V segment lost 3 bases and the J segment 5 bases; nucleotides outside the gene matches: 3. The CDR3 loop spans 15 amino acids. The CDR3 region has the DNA TGCGCCAGCAGCTGGACTAGCGGGATTGACAATGAGCAGTTCTTC. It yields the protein CASSWTSGIDNEQFF.

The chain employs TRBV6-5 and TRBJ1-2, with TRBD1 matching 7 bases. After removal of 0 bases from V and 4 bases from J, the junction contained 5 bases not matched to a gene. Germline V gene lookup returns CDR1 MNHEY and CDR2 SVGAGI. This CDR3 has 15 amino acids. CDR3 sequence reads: CASSYSRTGVYGYTF. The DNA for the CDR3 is TGTGCCAGCAGTTACTCGCGAACAGGGGTCTATGGCTACACCTTC.

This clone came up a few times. The CDR3 nucleotides are TGTGCCATCAGTGAGTCGACTCTTGGGGTGAGTCGAAATCAGCCCCAGCATTTT. Encoded protein: CAISESTLGVSRNQPQHF. This rearrangement joins TRBV10-3 to TRBJ1-5; D is ambiguous. The germline CDR1 and CDR2 sequences are ENHRY and SYGVKD. With 0 bases removed from V and 4 bases from J, the gap between germline ends came to 19 bases. The CDR3 consists of 18 residues.

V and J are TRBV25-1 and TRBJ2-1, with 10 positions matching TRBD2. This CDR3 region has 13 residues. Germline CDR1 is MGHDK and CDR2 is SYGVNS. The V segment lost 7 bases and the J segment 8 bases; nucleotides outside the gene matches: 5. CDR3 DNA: TGTGCCAGCATAGCGGGGGGCGGCCATGAGCAGTTCTTC. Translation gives CASIAGGGHEQFF.

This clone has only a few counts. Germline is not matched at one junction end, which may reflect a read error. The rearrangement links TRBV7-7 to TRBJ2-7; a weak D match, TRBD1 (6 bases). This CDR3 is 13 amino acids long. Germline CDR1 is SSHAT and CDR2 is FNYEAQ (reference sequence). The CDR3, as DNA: TGTGCTAGCAGCCCCCAGGCAGGGGCCGAGCAGTACTTC. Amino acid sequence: CASSPQAGAEQYF.

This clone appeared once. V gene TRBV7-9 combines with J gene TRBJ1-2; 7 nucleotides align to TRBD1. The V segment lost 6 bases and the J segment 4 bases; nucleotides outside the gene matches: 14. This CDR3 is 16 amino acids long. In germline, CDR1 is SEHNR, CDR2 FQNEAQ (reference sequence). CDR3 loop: CASRHRQGTKFYGYTF. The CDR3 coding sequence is TGTGCCAGCAGACACCGACAGGGAACGAAATTCTATGGCTACACCTTC.

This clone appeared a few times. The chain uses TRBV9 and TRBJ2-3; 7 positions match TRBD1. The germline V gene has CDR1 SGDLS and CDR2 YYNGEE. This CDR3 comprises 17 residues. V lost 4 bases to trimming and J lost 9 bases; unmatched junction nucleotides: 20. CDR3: CASSNRRDRPNEGTQYF. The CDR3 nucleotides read TGTGCCAGCAGCAACCGACGGGACAGACCTAACGAGGGAACGCAGTATTTT. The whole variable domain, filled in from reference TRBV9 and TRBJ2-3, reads DSGVTQTPKHLITATGQRVTLRCSPRSGDLSVYWYQQSLDQGLQFLIQYYNGEERAKGNILERFSAQQFPDLHSELNLSSLELGDSALYFCASSNRRDRPNEGTQYFGPGTRLTVL.

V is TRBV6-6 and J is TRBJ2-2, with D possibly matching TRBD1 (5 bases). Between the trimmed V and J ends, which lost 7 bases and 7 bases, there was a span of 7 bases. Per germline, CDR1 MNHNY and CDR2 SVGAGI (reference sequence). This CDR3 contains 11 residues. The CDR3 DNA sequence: TGTGCCAGCATTGGACACGGGGAGCTGTTTTTT. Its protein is CASIGHGELFF.

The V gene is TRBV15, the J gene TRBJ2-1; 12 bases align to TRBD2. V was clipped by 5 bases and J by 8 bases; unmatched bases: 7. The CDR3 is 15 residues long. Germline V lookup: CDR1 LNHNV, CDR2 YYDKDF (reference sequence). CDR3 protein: CATSPASGGGDEQFF. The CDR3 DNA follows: TGTGCCACCAGCCCAGCTAGCGGGGGGGGAGATGAGCAGTTCTTC. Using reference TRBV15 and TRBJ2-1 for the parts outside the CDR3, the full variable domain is DAMVIQNPRYQVTQFGKPVTLSCSQTLNHNVMYWYQQKSSQAPKLLFHYYDKDFNNEADTPDNFQSRRPNTSFCFLDIRSPGLGDTAMYLCATSPASGGGDEQFFGPGTRLTVL.

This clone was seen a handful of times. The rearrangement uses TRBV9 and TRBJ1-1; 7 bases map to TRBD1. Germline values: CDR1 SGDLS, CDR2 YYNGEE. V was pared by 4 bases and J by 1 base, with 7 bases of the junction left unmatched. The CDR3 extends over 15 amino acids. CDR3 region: CASSPEGAPNTEAFF. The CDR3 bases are TGTGCCAGCAGCCCAGAGGGGGCTCCGAACACTGAAGCTTTCTTT.

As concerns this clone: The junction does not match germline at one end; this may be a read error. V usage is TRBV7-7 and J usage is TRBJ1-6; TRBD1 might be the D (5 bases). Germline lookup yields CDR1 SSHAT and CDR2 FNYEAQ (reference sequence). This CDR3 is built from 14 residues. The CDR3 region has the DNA TGTGCTAGCAGCATGGGGGGACCCAATTCACCCCTCCACTTT. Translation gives CASSMGGPNSPLHF.

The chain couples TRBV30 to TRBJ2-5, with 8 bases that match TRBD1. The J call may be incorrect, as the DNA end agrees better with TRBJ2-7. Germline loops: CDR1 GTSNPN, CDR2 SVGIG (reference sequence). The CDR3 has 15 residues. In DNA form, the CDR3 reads TGTGCCTGGAGTGTAGGGCAGGGGGCAGCCTACGAGCAGTACTTC. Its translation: CAWSVGQGAAYEQYF.

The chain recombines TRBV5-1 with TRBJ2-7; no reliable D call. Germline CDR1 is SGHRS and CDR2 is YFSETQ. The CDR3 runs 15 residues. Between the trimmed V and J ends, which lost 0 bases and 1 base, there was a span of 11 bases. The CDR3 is CASSLEVQVSYEQYF. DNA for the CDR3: TGCGCCAGCAGCTTGGAGGTTCAAGTATCCTACGAGCAGTACTTC.

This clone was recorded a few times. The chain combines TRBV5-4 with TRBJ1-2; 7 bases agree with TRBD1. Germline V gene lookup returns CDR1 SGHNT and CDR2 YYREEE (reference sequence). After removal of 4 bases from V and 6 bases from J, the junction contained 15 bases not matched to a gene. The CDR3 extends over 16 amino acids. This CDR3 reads CASSGNDRVWANGYTF. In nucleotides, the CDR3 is TGTGCCAGCAGCGGGAACGACAGGGTTTGGGCAAATGGCTACACCTTC.

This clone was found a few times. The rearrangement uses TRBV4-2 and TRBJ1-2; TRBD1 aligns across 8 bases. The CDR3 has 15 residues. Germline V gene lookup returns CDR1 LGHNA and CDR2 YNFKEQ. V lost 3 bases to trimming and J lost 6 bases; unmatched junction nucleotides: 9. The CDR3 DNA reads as TGTGCCAGCAGCCACCAATCCTCAGGGGGCGATGGCTACACCTTC. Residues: CASSHQSSGGDGYTF.

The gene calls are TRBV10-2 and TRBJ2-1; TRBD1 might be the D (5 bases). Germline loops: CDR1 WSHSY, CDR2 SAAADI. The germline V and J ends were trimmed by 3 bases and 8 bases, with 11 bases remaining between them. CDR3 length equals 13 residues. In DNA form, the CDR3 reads TGCGCCAGCAGTGATGGCAGGGTCTATGAGCAGTTCTTC. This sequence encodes CASSDGRVYEQFF.